The rows below give T cell receptor beta chains drawn from one sample of a study of blood T cells in healthy people across ages. Each CDR3 protein is one row after TCRdb ran MiXCR on the 5' RACE reads. The repertoire holds almost 1 million distinct CDR3 sequences, with roughly 47% as singletons. The specimen sequenced was blood. The receptor set was obtained from a woman aged 60-70 years in good health. Each CDR3 is given with its conserved first and last residue. The order of the fields is V gene, D gene, J gene, clone size, CDR3 protein, CDR3 DNA. D genes are given only for firm matches. Size is stated for part of the rows, as once, few or many counts, or as a class when the clone is expanded.

V gene: TRBV27; D gene: TRBD1; J gene: TRBJ2-6; clone size: NA; CDR3 protein: CASSTQSTGAGANVLTF; CDR3 DNA: TGTGCCAGCAGTACTCAATCGACAGGGGCAGGGGCCAACGTCCTGACTTTC
V gene: TRBV14; D gene: NA; J gene: TRBJ2-1; clone size: NA; CDR3 protein: CASSGRLGRNEQFF; CDR3 DNA: TGTGCCAGCAGCGGCAGACTGGGGAGGAATGAGCAGTTCTTC
V gene: TRBV7-9; D gene: TRBD2; J gene: TRBJ2-7; clone size: few; CDR3 protein: CASSHTLAGASRQYF; CDR3 DNA: TGTGCCAGCAGCCATACTCTAGCGGGAGCGTCCCGGCAGTACTTC
V gene: TRBV29-1; D gene: TRBD1; J gene: TRBJ2-6; clone size: few; CDR3 protein: CSVGTGSSGANVLTF; CDR3 DNA: TGCAGCGTCGGGACAGGGAGCTCTGGGGCCAACGTCCTGACTTTC
V gene: TRBV28; D gene: TRBD2; J gene: TRBJ2-1; clone size: few; CDR3 protein: CASSSLAGVINEQFF; CDR3 DNA: TGTGCCAGCAGTTCCCTAGCGGGAGTAATAAATGAGCAGTTCTTC
V gene: TRBV5-1; D gene: TRBD2; J gene: TRBJ2-3; clone size: once; CDR3 protein: CASSLQLAGGPDTQYF; CDR3 DNA: TGCGCCAGCAGCCTCCAACTAGCGGGAGGGCCAGATACGCAGTATTTT
V gene: TRBV6-2/TRBV6-3; D gene: TRBD1; J gene: TRBJ2-2; clone size: NA; CDR3 protein: CASNWGTGVTGELFF; CDR3 DNA: TGTGCCAGCAACTGGGGGACAGGGGTCACCGGGGAGCTGTTTTTT
V gene: TRBV29-1; D gene: NA; J gene: TRBJ2-1; clone size: few; CDR3 protein: CSAQSNWVNEQFF; CDR3 DNA: TGCAGCGCCCAGTCTAACTGGGTCAATGAGCAGTTCTTC
V gene: TRBV27; D gene: NA; J gene: TRBJ2-1; clone size: few; CDR3 protein: CASSLENRAHEQFF; CDR3 DNA: TGTGCCAGCAGTTTAGAAAACAGGGCCCATGAGCAGTTCTTC
V gene: TRBV12-3/TRBV12-4; D gene: TRBD1; J gene: TRBJ1-2; clone size: NA; CDR3 protein: CASSPTGALSRGYTF; CDR3 DNA: TGTGCCAGCAGTCCAACAGGGGCCCTTAGTCGTGGCTACACCTTC
V gene: TRBV20-1; D gene: NA; J gene: TRBJ2-3; clone size: NA; CDR3 protein: CSATLGADTQYF; CDR3 DNA: TGCAGTGCAACACTAGGAGCAGATACGCAGTATTTT
V gene: TRBV12-3/TRBV12-4; D gene: TRBD2; J gene: TRBJ2-5; clone size: many; CDR3 protein: CASSPTSGNQETQYF; CDR3 DNA: TGTGCCAGCAGCCCGACTAGCGGCAACCAAGAGACCCAGTACTTC
V gene: TRBV6-5; D gene: TRBD2; J gene: TRBJ2-2; clone size: NA; CDR3 protein: CAGRATSGTGELFF; CDR3 DNA: TGTGCCGGCAGAGCAACTAGCGGCACCGGGGAGCTGTTTTTT
V gene: TRBV4-2; D gene: NA; J gene: TRBJ2-1; clone size: NA; CDR3 protein: CASSQLKIRDEQFF; CDR3 DNA: TGTGCCAGCAGCCAACTCAAGATCCGTGATGAGCAGTTCTTC
V gene: TRBV15; D gene: NA; J gene: TRBJ2-6; clone size: NA; CDR3 protein: CATSRASGANVLTF; CDR3 DNA: TGTGCCACCAGCAGAGCCTCTGGGGCCAACGTCCTGACTTTC
V gene: TRBV20-1; D gene: TRBD2; J gene: TRBJ2-3; clone size: few; CDR3 protein: CSARVPGGASGMSRAQYF; CDR3 DNA: TGCAGTGCTAGAGTTCCAGGCGGGGCTAGCGGGATGTCGAGAGCGCAGTATTTT
V gene: TRBV20-1; D gene: NA; J gene: TRBJ2-3; clone size: NA; CDR3 protein: CSASVPTGFDADTQYF; CDR3 DNA: TGCAGTGCTAGTGTCCCCACAGGATTTGATGCAGATACGCAGTATTTT
V gene: TRBV28; D gene: NA; J gene: TRBJ1-1; clone size: many; CDR3 protein: CASSGTGRSEAFF; CDR3 DNA: TGTGCCAGCAGTGGGACCGGACGGTCTGAAGCTTTCTTT
V gene: TRBV6-6; D gene: TRBD2; J gene: TRBJ2-5; clone size: NA; CDR3 protein: CASRWGGETQYF; CDR3 DNA: TGTGCCAGCAGGTGGGGGGGAGAGACCCAGTACTTC
V gene: TRBV30; D gene: TRBD1; J gene: TRBJ1-2; clone size: NA; CDR3 protein: CAEARDRVYGYTF; CDR3 DNA: TGTGCCGAAGCAAGGGACAGGGTCTATGGCTACACCTTC
V gene: TRBV10-3; D gene: TRBD1; J gene: TRBJ2-3; clone size: NA; CDR3 protein: CAIGRGQGIDTQYF; CDR3 DNA: TGTGCCATCGGGAGGGGACAGGGTATCGATACGCAGTATTTT
V gene: TRBV2; D gene: NA; J gene: TRBJ2-7; clone size: few; CDR3 protein: CASKRGNELYEQYF; CDR3 DNA: TGTGCCAGCAAAAGAGGGAACGAACTCTACGAGCAGTACTTC
V gene: TRBV4-1; D gene: NA; J gene: TRBJ2-7; clone size: NA; CDR3 protein: CASSQPIQTYEQYF; CDR3 DNA: TGCGCCAGCAGCCAACCCATCCAAACCTACGAGCAGTACTTC
V gene: TRBV4-3; D gene: NA; J gene: TRBJ1-5; clone size: NA; CDR3 protein: CASSQEYRNNQPQHF; CDR3 DNA: TGCGCCAGCAGCCAAGAGTACAGAAACAATCAGCCCCAGCATTTT
V gene: TRBV20-1; D gene: NA; J gene: TRBJ1-2; clone size: few; CDR3 protein: CSARVASNYGYTF; CDR3 DNA: TGCAGTGCTAGAGTGGCCAGTAACTATGGCTACACCTTC